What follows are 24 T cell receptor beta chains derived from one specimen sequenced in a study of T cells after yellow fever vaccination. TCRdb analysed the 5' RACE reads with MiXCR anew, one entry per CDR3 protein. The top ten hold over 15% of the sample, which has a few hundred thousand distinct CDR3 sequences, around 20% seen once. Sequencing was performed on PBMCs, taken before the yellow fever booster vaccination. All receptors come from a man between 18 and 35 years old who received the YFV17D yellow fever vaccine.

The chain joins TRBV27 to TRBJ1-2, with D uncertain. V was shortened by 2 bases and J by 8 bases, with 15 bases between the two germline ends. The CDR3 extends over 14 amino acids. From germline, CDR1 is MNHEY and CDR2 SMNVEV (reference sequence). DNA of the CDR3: TGTGCCAGCAGTTTAGTTTTTGGAACAGCCGGCTACACCTTC. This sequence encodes CASSLVFGTAGYTF.

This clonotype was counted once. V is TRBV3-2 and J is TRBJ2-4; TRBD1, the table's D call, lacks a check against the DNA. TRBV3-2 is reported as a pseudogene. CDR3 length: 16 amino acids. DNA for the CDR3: TGTGCCAGCAGCCAAGCCCCTACAGGGGGCAACGGCATTCAGTACTTC. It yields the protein CASSQAPTGGNGIQYF.

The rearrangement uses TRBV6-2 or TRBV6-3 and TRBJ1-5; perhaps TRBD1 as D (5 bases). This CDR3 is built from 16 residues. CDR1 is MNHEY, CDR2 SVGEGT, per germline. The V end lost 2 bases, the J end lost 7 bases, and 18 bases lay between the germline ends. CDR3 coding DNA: TGTGCCAGCAGTTACCTCGGGACGGCGATAGGGCAGCCCCAGCATTTT. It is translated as CASSYLGTAIGQPQHF.

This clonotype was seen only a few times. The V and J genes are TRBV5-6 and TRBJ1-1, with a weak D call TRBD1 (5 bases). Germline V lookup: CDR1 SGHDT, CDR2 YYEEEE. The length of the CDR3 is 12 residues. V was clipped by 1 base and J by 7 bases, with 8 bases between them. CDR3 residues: CASSLWDREAFF. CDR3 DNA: TGTGCCAGCAGCTTGTGGGACCGTGAAGCTTTCTTT.

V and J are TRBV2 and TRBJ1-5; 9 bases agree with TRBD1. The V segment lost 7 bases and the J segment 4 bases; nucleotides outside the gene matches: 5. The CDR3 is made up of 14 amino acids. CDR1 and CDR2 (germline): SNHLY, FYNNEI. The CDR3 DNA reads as TGTGCCAGCACCTCTGGACAGGGGAATCAGCCCCAGCATTTT. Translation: CASTSGQGNQPQHF. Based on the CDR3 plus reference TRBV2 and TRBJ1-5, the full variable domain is EPEVTQTPSHQVTQMGQEVILRCVPISNHLYFYWYRQILGQKVEFLVSFYNNEISEKSEIFDDQFSVERPDGSNFTLKIRSTKLEDSAMYFCASTSGQGNQPQHFGDGTRLSIL.

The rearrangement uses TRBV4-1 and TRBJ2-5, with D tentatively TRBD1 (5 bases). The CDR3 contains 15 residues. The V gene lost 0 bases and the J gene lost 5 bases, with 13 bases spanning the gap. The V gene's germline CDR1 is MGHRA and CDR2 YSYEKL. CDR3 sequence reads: CASSQDLGRGETQYF. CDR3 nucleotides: TGCGCCAGCAGCCAAGATCTTGGAAGGGGCGAGACCCAGTACTTC.

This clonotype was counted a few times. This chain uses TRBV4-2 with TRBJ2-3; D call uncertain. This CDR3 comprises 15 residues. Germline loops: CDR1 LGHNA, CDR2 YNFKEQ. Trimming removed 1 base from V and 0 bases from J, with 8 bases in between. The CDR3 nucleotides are TGTGCCAGCAGCCAAGTGGAAGCGAGCACAGATACGCAGTATTTT. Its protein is CASSQVEASTDTQYF.

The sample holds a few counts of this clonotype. CDR3 sequence: CASSWDFLNTEAFF. CDR3 in DNA: TGTGCCAGCAGTTGGGACTTTCTGAACACTGAAGCTTTCTTT. The chain employs TRBV28 and TRBJ1-1; maybe TRBD1 (5 bases). Germline V CDR1 and CDR2: MDHEN, SYDVKM. The V gene lost 4 bases and the J gene lost 0 bases, with 9 bases spanning the gap. The CDR3 runs 14 residues.

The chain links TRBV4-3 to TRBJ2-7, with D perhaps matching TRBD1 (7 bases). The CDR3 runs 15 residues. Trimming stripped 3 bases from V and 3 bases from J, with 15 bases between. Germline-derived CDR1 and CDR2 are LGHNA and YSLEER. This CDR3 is CASSQDRGDSYEQYV. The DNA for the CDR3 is TGCGCCAGCAGCCAGGACCGCGGGGACAGCTACGAGCAGTACGTC.

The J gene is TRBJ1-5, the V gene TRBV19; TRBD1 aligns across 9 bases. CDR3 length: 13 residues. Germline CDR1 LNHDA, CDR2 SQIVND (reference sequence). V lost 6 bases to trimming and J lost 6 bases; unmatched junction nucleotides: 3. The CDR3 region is CASRNRGLQPQHF. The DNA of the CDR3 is TGTGCCAGTAGAAACAGGGGGCTTCAGCCCCAGCATTTT. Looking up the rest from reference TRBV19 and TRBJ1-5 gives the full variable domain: DGGITQSPKYLFRKEGQNVTLSCEQNLNHDAMYWYRQDPGQGLRLIYYSQIVNDFQKGDIAEGYSVSREKKESFPLTVTSAQKNPTAFYLCASRNRGLQPQHFGDGTRLSIL.

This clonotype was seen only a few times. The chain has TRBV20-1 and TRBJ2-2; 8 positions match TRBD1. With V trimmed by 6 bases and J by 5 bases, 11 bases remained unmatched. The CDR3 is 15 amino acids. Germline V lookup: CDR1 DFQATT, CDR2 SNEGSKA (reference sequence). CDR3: CSALSGQGATGELFF. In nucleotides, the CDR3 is TGCAGTGCGCTATCGGGGCAGGGGGCAACCGGGGAGCTGTTTTTT.

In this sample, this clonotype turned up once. In DNA, the CDR3 is TGTGCCAGCAGTTTTGCACAGAATGAGCAGTTCTTC. Translated, it gives CASSFAQNEQFF. The chain has TRBV27 and TRBJ2-1; D remains unclear. This CDR3 is built from 12 residues. Germline CDR1 reads MNHEY; CDR2 reads SMNVEV (reference sequence). The germline V and J ends were trimmed by 3 bases and 7 bases, with 7 bases remaining between them.

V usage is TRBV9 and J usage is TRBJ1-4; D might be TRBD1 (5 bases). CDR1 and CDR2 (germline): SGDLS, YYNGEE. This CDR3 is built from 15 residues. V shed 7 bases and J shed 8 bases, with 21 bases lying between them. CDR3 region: CASALGEGGYEKLFF. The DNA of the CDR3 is TGTGCCAGCGCCCTGGGGGAGGGAGGGTACGAAAAACTGTTTTTT.

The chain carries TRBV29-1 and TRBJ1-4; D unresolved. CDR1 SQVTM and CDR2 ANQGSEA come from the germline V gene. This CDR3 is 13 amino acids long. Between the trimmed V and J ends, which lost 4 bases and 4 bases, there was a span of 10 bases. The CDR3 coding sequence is TGCAGCGTTGCGGCAGCGGGTAATGAAAAACTGTTTTTT. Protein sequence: CSVAAAGNEKLFF.

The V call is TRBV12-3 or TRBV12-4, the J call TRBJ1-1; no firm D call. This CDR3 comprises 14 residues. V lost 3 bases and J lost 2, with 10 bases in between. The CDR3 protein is CASSFGRRNTEAFF. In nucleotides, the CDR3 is TGTGCCAGCAGTTTCGGCCGGCGCAACACTGAAGCTTTCTTT.

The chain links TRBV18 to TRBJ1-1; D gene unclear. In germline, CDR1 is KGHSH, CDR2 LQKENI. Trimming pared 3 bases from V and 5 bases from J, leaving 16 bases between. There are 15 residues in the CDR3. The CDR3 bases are TGTGCCAGCTCACCCTGGGAGCCAGGTGGGACTGAAGCTTTCTTT. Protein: CASSPWEPGGTEAFF.

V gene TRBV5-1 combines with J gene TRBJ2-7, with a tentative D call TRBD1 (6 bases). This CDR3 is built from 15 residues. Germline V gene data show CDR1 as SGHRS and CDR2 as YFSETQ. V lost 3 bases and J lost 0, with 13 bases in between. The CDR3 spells CASSYHRAFSYEQYF. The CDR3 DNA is TGCGCCAGCAGCTACCACAGGGCCTTCTCCTACGAGCAGTACTTC.

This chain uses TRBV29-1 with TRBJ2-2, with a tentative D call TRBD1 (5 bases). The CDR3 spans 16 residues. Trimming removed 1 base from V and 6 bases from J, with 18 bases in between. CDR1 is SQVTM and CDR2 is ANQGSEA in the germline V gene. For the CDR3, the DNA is TGCAGCGTTGAAGTAAGGGGTAATGAGATCGCCGGGGAGCTGTTTTTT. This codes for CSVEVRGNEIAGELFF.

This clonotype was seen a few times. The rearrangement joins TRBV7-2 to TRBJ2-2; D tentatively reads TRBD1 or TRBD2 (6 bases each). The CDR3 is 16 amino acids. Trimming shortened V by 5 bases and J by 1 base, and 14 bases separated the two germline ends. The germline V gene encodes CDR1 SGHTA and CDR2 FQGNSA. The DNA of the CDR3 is TGTGCCAGCAGCAAGGGGGGACGGGTGAACACCGGGGAGCTGTTTTTT. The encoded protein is CASSKGGRVNTGELFF. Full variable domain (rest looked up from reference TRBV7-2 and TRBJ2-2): GAGVSQSPSNKVTEKGKDVELRCDPISGHTALYWYRQSLGQGLEFLIYFQGNSAPDKSGLPSDRFSAERTGGSVSTLTIQRTQQEDSAVYLCASSKGGRVNTGELFFGEGSRLTVL.

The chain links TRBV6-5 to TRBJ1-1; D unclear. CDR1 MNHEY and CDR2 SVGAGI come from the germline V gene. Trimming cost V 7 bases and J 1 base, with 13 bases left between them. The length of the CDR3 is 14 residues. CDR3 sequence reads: CASISSGGNTEAFF. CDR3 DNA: TGTGCCAGCATCTCGTCGGGCGGGAACACTGAAGCTTTCTTT.

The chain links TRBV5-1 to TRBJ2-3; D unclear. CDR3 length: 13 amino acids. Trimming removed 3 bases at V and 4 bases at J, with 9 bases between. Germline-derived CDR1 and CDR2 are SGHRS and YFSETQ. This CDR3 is CASSSGMADTQYF. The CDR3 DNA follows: TGCGCCAGCAGCTCAGGAATGGCAGATACGCAGTATTTT. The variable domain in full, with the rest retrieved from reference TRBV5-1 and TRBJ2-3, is KAGVTQTPRYLIKTRGQQVTLSCSPISGHRSVSWYQQTPGQGLQFLFEYFSETQRNKGNFPGRFSGRQFSNSRSEMNVSTLELGDSALYLCASSSGMADTQYFGPGTRLTVL.

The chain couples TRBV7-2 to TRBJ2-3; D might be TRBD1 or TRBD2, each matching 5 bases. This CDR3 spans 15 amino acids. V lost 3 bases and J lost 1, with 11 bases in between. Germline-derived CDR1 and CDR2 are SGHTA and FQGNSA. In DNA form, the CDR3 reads TGTGCCAGCAGCTTGAACGAGGGACGCACAGATACGCAGTATTTT. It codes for CASSLNEGRTDTQYF.

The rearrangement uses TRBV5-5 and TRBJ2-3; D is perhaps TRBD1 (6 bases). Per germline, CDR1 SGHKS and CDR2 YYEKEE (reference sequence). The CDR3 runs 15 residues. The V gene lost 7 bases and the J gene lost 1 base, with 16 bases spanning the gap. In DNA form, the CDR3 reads TGTGCCAGCTTCGCCGGACAGAGACGCACAGATACGCAGTATTTT. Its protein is CASFAGQRRTDTQYF.

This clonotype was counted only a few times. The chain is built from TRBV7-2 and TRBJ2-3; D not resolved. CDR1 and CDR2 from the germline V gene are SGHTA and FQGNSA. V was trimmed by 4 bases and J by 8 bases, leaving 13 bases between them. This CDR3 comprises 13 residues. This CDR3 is CASSSDGGRTQYF. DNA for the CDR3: TGTGCCAGCAGCTCCGATGGTGGACGTACGCAGTATTTT.